This TCR beta chain was documented in a study of graft-versus-host responses after intestinal transplantation. The overall study: After anti-thymocyte globulin induction, recipients took tacrolimus and steroids for around 3 years.

CDR3 length: 14 residues. Germline V gives CDR1 MNHGY, CDR2 SVAAGI. Sequencing used immunoSEQ multiplex PCR; TCRdb keeps in-frame clones, though not all of them. The table lists approximately 99,000 clones, around 92% of them singletons. This clone is a singleton in its sample. Its matching antigen is unknown. The junction shows a germline mismatch at one end, possibly a read error. The material was unstimulated CD8+ T cells sorted from spleen or lymph node cells, obtained before transplant. This chain uses TRBV6-9 with TRBJ1-1; D perhaps matches TRBD1 (6 bases). This sequence was found in a human donor who was the organ donor for an intestinal transplant. CDR3 bases: TGTGCCAGCACTTATGCGACAGGGAACACTGAAGCTTTCTTT. Translated, it gives CASTYATGNTEAFF.